What follows describes a single T cell receptor (beta chain). This CDR3 contains 13 residues. Germline V gives CDR1 SEHNR, CDR2 FQNEAQ (reference sequence). After removal of 5 bases from V and 6 bases from J, the junction contained 4 bases not matched to a gene. This entry is derived from a study of blood T cell repertoires in COVID-19. Sequencing used immunoSEQ multiplex PCR; TCRdb keeps in-frame clones, though not all of them. Altogether about 140,000 clones are present, about 76% being singletons, with the ten largest covering 13%. The sample was peripheral blood. This TCR was recovered from an elderly man with acute or convalescent COVID-19. The chain couples TRBV7-9 to TRBJ2-1, with 7 bases that match TRBD2. The CDR3 spells CASSPSGTNEQFF. CDR3 DNA: TGTGCCAGCAGCCCAAGCGGGACCAATGAGCAGTTCTTC.